The 20 T cell receptor beta chains below all came from one sample that was sequenced in a study of blood T cell repertoires in COVID-19. Measured with immunoSEQ multiplex PCR; TCRdb has only the in-frame clones, and not every one. The sample yields around 310,000 clones, around nine tenths seen once. Sequencing was done on a sample of PBMCs or T cells enriched from blood (not recorded which). These receptors originate from a man between 25 and 39 years old who had recovered from COVID-19.

The rearrangement uses TRBV19 and TRBJ2-2; no reliable D call. The CDR3 runs to 14 residues. Germline V gene data show CDR1 as LNHDA and CDR2 as SQIVND (reference sequence). The V gene lost 2 bases and the J gene lost 1 base, with 5 bases spanning the gap. CDR3 coding DNA: TGTGCCAGTAGTATAACCAGGAACACCGGGGAGCTGTTTTTT. It encodes CASSITRNTGELFF.

This clone was recorded once. V usage is TRBV7-9 and J usage is TRBJ2-1; the match to TRBD1 covers 8 bases. The junction had 4 bases not matched to a gene; V was cut back by 3 bases and J by 6 bases. CDR3 length: 14 residues. Germline loops: CDR1 SEHNR, CDR2 FQNEAQ (reference sequence). Written as DNA, the CDR3 is TGTGCCAGCAGCTTCGGACAGGGAGGCAATGAGCAGTTCTTC. Protein: CASSFGQGGNEQFF.

V is TRBV11-2 and J is TRBJ2-7; tentative D call: TRBD2 (6 bases). V was shortened by 7 bases and J by 2 bases, with 21 bases between the two germline ends. CDR3 size: 16 residues. Germline CDR1 is SGHAT and CDR2 is FQNNGV. CDR3 sequence reads: CASTPAGGESAYEQYF. CDR3 nucleotides: TGTGCCAGCACCCCCGCCGGCGGGGAATCTGCCTACGAGCAGTACTTC.

V and J are TRBV7-8 and TRBJ2-7; 7 nucleotides align to TRBD1. The CDR3 has 13 residues. With 3 bases clipped from V and 3 bases from J, the junction kept 2 bases outside the gene matches. Germline-derived CDR1 and CDR2 are SGHVS and FQNEAQ. CDR3 protein: CASSLGQNYEQYF. CDR3 in DNA: TGTGCCAGCAGCTTGGGACAGAACTACGAGCAGTACTTC.

In regard to this clone: Other DNA variants within this sample encode the same CDR3. The chain couples TRBV5-1 to TRBJ2-7; 11 bases line up with TRBD1. V lost 5 bases, J lost 4 bases, and 5 bases stayed unmatched. The CDR3 has 14 residues. The germline V gene has CDR1 SGHRS and CDR2 YFSETQ. DNA for the CDR3: TGCGCCAGCAGGTCCGGGACAGGGGGGTACGAGCAGTACTTC. This translates into CASRSGTGGYEQYF.

J is TRBJ2-1 and V is TRBV9, with a possible D match to TRBD1 (5 bases). V was clipped by 8 bases and J by 0 bases, with 12 bases between them. This CDR3 has 14 residues. The germline CDR1 and CDR2 sequences are SGDLS and YYNGEE. The CDR3 sequence: CASSETASYNEQFF. For the CDR3, the DNA is TGTGCCAGTTCCGAGACAGCCTCCTACAATGAGCAGTTCTTC. Filled out from reference TRBV9 and TRBJ2-1, the complete variable domain reads DSGVTQTPKHLITATGQRVTLRCSPRSGDLSVYWYQQSLDQGLQFLIQYYNGEERAKGNILERFSAQQFPDLHSELNLSSLELGDSALYFCASSETASYNEQFFGPGTRLTVL.

The genes are TRBV27 and TRBJ2-7; 7 bases align to TRBD1. This CDR3 is built from 16 residues. The V gene end was trimmed by 5 bases and the J gene end by 4 bases; junction bases not matched to a gene: 14. The germline gives CDR1 MNHEY, CDR2 SMNVEV (reference sequence). CDR3 nucleotides: TGTGCCAGCAGTCAAGGTCGGGCAGGGGGTAGGTACGAGCAGTACTTC. Residues: CASSQGRAGGRYEQYF.

The chain combines TRBV6-1 with TRBJ1-1, with D possibly being TRBD1 (5 bases). Trimming removed 2 bases at V and 2 bases at J, with 15 bases between. CDR1 is MNHNS, CDR2 SASEGT, per germline. The CDR3 loop spans 16 amino acids. CDR3 protein: CASSEFRGAINTEAFF. The CDR3 DNA sequence: TGTGCCAGCAGTGAATTCCGCGGGGCGATCAACACTGAAGCTTTCTTT.

The chain carries TRBV5-1 and TRBJ1-5; 10 nucleotides line up with TRBD1. The ends lost 4 bases at V and 7 bases at J; junction bases unmatched: 8. Per germline, CDR1 SGHRS and CDR2 YFSETQ. CDR3 length: 15 residues. CDR3 in DNA: TGCGCCAGCAGCCCGACCGGGACAGGGGACCAGCCCCAGCATTTT. This translates into CASSPTGTGDQPQHF.

The chain employs TRBV6-5 and TRBJ2-7; weak D call: TRBD2 (7 bases). Trimming took off 6 bases at V and 3 bases at J, with 15 bases between the two ends. Germline V gene lookup returns CDR1 MNHEY and CDR2 SVGAGI. This CDR3 region has 14 residues. The CDR3 loop reads CASRDGGQHYEQYF. The CDR3 DNA sequence: TGTGCCAGCAGAGACGGGGGGCAGCACTACGAGCAGTACTTC.

This chain joins TRBV30 and TRBJ2-7; D may be TRBD2 (5 bases). Germline V lookup: CDR1 GTSNPN, CDR2 SVGIG (reference sequence). The V end lost 2 bases, the J end lost 3 bases, and 23 bases lay between the germline ends. This CDR3 is built from 17 residues. CDR3: CAWSPLTRRAPHYEQYF. For the CDR3, the DNA is TGTGCCTGGAGTCCCTTAACTAGACGGGCCCCCCACTACGAGCAGTACTTC.

The chain carries TRBV10-3 and TRBJ2-6, with 7 nucleotides matching TRBD1. V shed 5 bases, J shed 2 bases, and the junction held 9 bases outside the gene matches. The germline CDR1 and CDR2 sequences are ENHRY and SYGVKD. The CDR3 has 17 residues. CDR3 protein: CAISSGGLRAGANVLTF. The CDR3, as DNA: TGTGCCATCAGTTCAGGGGGTCTTAGGGCTGGGGCCAACGTCCTGACTTTC.

This chain links TRBV4-2 with TRBJ2-3; 9 bases agree with TRBD2. Germline CDR1 reads LGHNA; CDR2 reads YNFKEQ. Trimming at V came to 3 bases and at J to 4 bases, leaving 5 bases not matched to a gene. The CDR3 totals 15 residues. CDR3 DNA sequence: TGTGCCAGCAGCCACACTAGCGGGTACCCAGATACGCAGTATTTT. Its translation: CASSHTSGYPDTQYF.

V and J are TRBV28 and TRBJ1-5; 9 nucleotides agree with TRBD1. Germline V CDR1 and CDR2: MDHEN, SYDVKM. The junction had 8 bases not matched to a gene; V was cut back by 1 base and J by 4 bases. The CDR3 has 17 amino acids. The CDR3 nucleotides are TGTGCCAGCAGTTTATTTAGGACAGGGGTCGGTAATCAGCCCCAGCATTTT. This codes for CASSLFRTGVGNQPQHF.

The rearrangement joins TRBV19 to TRBJ2-3, with 12 bases that match TRBD2. Germline V gene lookup returns CDR1 LNHDA and CDR2 SQIVND (reference sequence). The CDR3 runs 15 residues. J lost 1 base, V lost 5 bases, and 1 base had no gene match. CDR3 protein: CASSGLAGRTDTQYF. The DNA for the CDR3 is TGTGCCAGTAGTGGACTAGCGGGGCGCACAGATACGCAGTATTTT.

This clone was found a few times. The chain combines TRBV30 with TRBJ1-5, with TRBD1 identical over 7 bases. V shed 2 bases and J 4 bases; nucleotides not matched to a gene: 8. CDR3 length: 15 amino acids. Germline CDR1 is GTSNPN and CDR2 is SVGIG (reference sequence). CDR3 sequence reads: CAWSIGTARNQPQHF. The CDR3 DNA sequence: TGTGCCTGGAGTATAGGGACAGCCAGAAATCAGCCCCAGCATTTT.

V usage is TRBV28 and J usage is TRBJ2-1; 12 bases align to TRBD2. J gave up 4 bases and V 6 bases, and 4 bases lay outside the gene matches. This CDR3 has 15 residues. Germline CDR1 and CDR2: MDHEN and SYDVKM. CDR3 in DNA: TGTGCCAGCAGCAGCGGGACTAGCGGGTACAATGAGCAGTTCTTC. It encodes CASSSGTSGYNEQFF.

V gene TRBV30 combines with J gene TRBJ1-5; D is perhaps TRBD1 (5 bases). Germline assignment: CDR1 GTSNPN and CDR2 SVGIG (reference sequence). Between the trimmed V and J ends, which lost 3 bases and 2 bases, there was a span of 11 bases. This CDR3 spans 14 amino acids. Here the CDR3 DNA reads TGTGCCTGGAGCCGTGACAGCGGCAATCAGCCCCAGCATTTT. Translation: CAWSRDSGNQPQHF.

The chain carries TRBV13 and TRBJ1-2; D possibly corresponds to TRBD1 (6 bases). Trimming removed 8 bases at V and 8 bases at J, with 15 bases between. CDR3 length equals 12 residues. Germline-derived CDR1 and CDR2 are PRHDT and FYEKMQ (reference sequence). The CDR3 loop reads CASELGGTGYTF. DNA for the CDR3: TGTGCCAGCGAACTAGGGGGTACGGGCTACACCTTC.

V usage is TRBV5-1 and J usage is TRBJ2-3; TRBD2 matches 14 bases. This CDR3 has 17 amino acids. The trim removed 2 bases at V and 8 bases at J, leaving 10 bases unmatched. Per germline, CDR1 SGHRS and CDR2 YFSETQ. The CDR3, as DNA: TGCGCCAGCAGCTTCCCGCAAGGACTAGCGGGGGGAGTTACGCAGTATTTT. Translating gives CASSFPQGLAGGVTQYF.